The 11 T cell receptor beta chains below were found in one sample sequenced in a study of vaccination and CD4 T cells after COVID-19. Noted treatment: approximately nine-day PBMC culture with coronavirus spike peptide pools or control peptides (ViraFEST assay). The antigens for these receptors are not known. Scientists ran DNA taken from cultured CD4+ T cells through the Oncomine TCR Beta short-read assay for sequencing. TCRdb reanalysed the PCR reads using MiXCR and keeps one entry per CDR3 protein. The sample holds fewer than 10,000 distinct CDR3 sequences, roughly half seen once. Sequencing input: CD4+ T cells from blood, cultured in vitro. Every receptor here comes from a human donor who had recovered from COVID-19.

The chain couples TRBV11-3 to TRBJ2-3; D is undetermined. This CDR3 comprises 12 residues. The V gene's germline CDR1 is SGHNT and CDR2 YENEEA. V shed 6 bases and J shed 4 bases, with 8 bases lying between them. CDR3 amino acids: CASSRVADTQYF. The DNA for the CDR3 is TGTGCCAGCAGTAGGGTGGCAGATACGCAGTATTTT.

The V gene is TRBV7-2, the J gene TRBJ2-5, with 13 bases matching TRBD2. The trim removed 6 bases at V and 5 bases at J, leaving 6 bases unmatched. The CDR3 is 15 residues long. CDR1 SGHTA and CDR2 FQGNSA come from the germline V gene. The CDR3 DNA follows: TGTGCCAGCAGTTTACTAGCGGGAGGGGGGGAGACCCAGTACTTC. It yields the protein CASSLLAGGGETQYF.

This sequence joins TRBV21-1 and TRBJ1-2; the D segment call TRBD1 is taken from the table without a DNA check. TRBV21-1 is deemed a pseudogene. This CDR3 has 15 amino acids. The CDR3 protein is CASSDRDREVYGYTF. The CDR3, as DNA: TGTGCCAGCAGCGACCGGGACAGGGAGGTCTATGGCTACACCTTC.

This clonotype was seen only a few times. The chain couples TRBV11-2 to TRBJ2-3; 8 nucleotides line up with TRBD1. Unmatched junction bases numbered 8, after V lost 6 bases and J lost 0 bases. Germline loops: CDR1 SGHAT, CDR2 FQNNGV. The CDR3 length is 16 residues. This CDR3 reads CASSYGQGTSTDTQYF. CDR3 sequence (DNA): TGTGCCAGCAGTTACGGACAGGGAACTAGCACAGATACGCAGTATTTT.

V and J are TRBV7-2 and TRBJ2-7; 10 bases are a match to TRBD1. Trimming cost V 5 bases and J 5 bases; bases outside gene matches: 6. Germline CDR1 reads SGHTA; CDR2 reads FQGNSA. The CDR3 loop spans 14 amino acids. As DNA, the CDR3 is TGTGCCAGCAGCAGCGACAGGGGGCGCCACGAGCAGTACTTC. This sequence encodes CASSSDRGRHEQYF.

Only a few counts were recorded for this clonotype. The chain links TRBV30 to TRBJ1-2, with no clear D. Germline-derived CDR1 and CDR2 are GTSNPN and SVGIG (reference sequence). The CDR3 length is 13 residues. Trimming took off 0 bases at V and 2 bases at J, with 7 bases between the two ends. CDR3 nucleotides: TGTGCCTGGAGTGTAGCACAGAACTATGGCTACACCTTC. It specifies CAWSVAQNYGYTF.

This clonotype was found a few times. The V and J genes are TRBV6-5 and TRBJ1-2, with D possibly TRBD1 on 6 matching bases. CDR3 length: 15 amino acids. V lost 4 bases and J 5 bases, leaving 17 bases between the germline ends. Per germline, CDR1 MNHEY and CDR2 SVGAGI. The CDR3 region is CASSSPGVLPYGYTF. DNA of the CDR3: TGTGCCAGCAGTTCTCCAGGGGTGTTACCTTATGGCTACACCTTC.

The CDR3 spells CASSLSENEQFF. CDR3 coding DNA: TGTGCCAGCAGCTTATCAGAGAATGAGCAGTTCTTC. The V call is TRBV7-3, the J call TRBJ2-1, with unresolved D. The V gene lost 2 bases and the J gene lost 7 bases, with 6 bases spanning the gap. The CDR3 extends over 12 amino acids. Germline V lookup: CDR1 SGHTA, CDR2 FQGTGA.

V gene TRBV5-8 combines with J gene TRBJ2-3, with TRBD2 identical over 7 bases. V trimming: 7 bases; J trimming: 5 bases; junction bases outside the gene matches: 10. CDR3 size: 14 residues. CDR1 and CDR2 (germline): SGHTS, YDEGEE. The CDR3, as DNA: TGTGCCAGCCGGGACTACAAAAGAGGAGATACGCAGTATTTT. Amino acids: CASRDYKRGDTQYF.

This clonotype was detected only a few times. The rearrangement uses TRBV20-1 and TRBJ2-5; possibly TRBD2 for D (5 bases). Per germline, CDR1 DFQATT and CDR2 SNEGSKA (reference sequence). CDR3 length equals 16 residues. V was shortened by 0 bases and J by 5 bases, with 19 bases between the two germline ends. Here the CDR3 reads CSARDPSRGFEETQYF. CDR3 nucleotides: TGCAGTGCTAGAGACCCCTCCCGGGGATTTGAGGAGACCCAGTACTTC.

V usage is TRBV6-1 and J usage is TRBJ2-3; D call uncertain. Trimming cost V 2 bases and J 0 bases, with 12 bases left between them. This CDR3 is 16 amino acids long. Germline assignment: CDR1 MNHNS and CDR2 SASEGT. CDR3 protein: CASSERAATSTDTQYF. The CDR3 nucleotides read TGTGCCAGCAGTGAACGGGCAGCAACTAGCACAGATACGCAGTATTTT.